This passage covers 17 T cell receptor beta chains from one sample sequenced in a study of CD8 T cells in Susac syndrome. Random hexamers were used to reverse transcribe an amount of about 0.45 to 1 ug RNA. TCRdb re-called the immunoSEQ multiplex PCR reads with MiXCR, one entry per CDR3 protein. The sample has about 210,000 distinct CDR3 sequences, 95% seen once. The specimen sequenced was CD4+ T cells from PBMCs. The receptors derive from a human donor with multiple sclerosis.

Remarks on this clonotype: A read error may account for a junction end that differs from germline. The chain uses TRBV29-1 and TRBJ1-1; 7 bases fit TRBD1. There are 15 residues in the CDR3. The V gene's germline CDR1 is SQVTM and CDR2 ANQGSEA. As DNA, the CDR3 is TGCAGCGTAGTTAATACCGACAGGGTGAAAACTGAAGCTTTCTTT. This gives the protein CSVVNTDRVKTEAFF.

In DNA, the CDR3 is TGTGCCAGCAGCGTAGTTCAGGCGAACACTGAAGCTTTCTTT. It codes for CASSVVQANTEAFF. This chain connects TRBV9 to TRBJ1-1; D remains ambiguous. Trimming pared 0 bases from V and 1 base from J, leaving 7 bases between. Germline V lookup: CDR1 SGDLS, CDR2 YYNGEE. The CDR3 spans 14 residues.

This clonotype was seen only once. The chain is built from TRBV30 and TRBJ2-5; 8 nucleotides agree with TRBD1. CDR3 length: 17 amino acids. Germline lookup yields CDR1 GTSNPN and CDR2 SVGIG (reference sequence). V trimming: 0 bases; J trimming: 4 bases; junction bases outside the gene matches: 13. The CDR3 DNA reads as TGTGCCTGGAGTGTTCGGACAGGGCGGCGGGTCCCAGAGACCCAGTACTTC. It yields the protein CAWSVRTGRRVPETQYF. Based on the CDR3 plus reference TRBV30 and TRBJ2-5, the full variable domain is SQTIHQWPATLVQPVGSPLSLECTVEGTSNPNLYWYRQAAGRGLQLLFYSVGIGQISSEVPQNLSASRPQDRQFILSSKKLLLSDSGFYLCAWSVRTGRRVPETQYFGPGTRLLVL.

This chain joins TRBV5-1 and TRBJ1-1; maybe TRBD1 (5 bases). This CDR3 region has 14 residues. With 1 base removed from V and 6 bases from J, the gap between germline ends came to 13 bases. Germline values: CDR1 SGHRS, CDR2 YFSETQ. Here the CDR3 reads CASSLWQGSAEAFF. CDR3 coding DNA: TGCGCCAGCAGCTTGTGGCAGGGCTCGGCTGAAGCTTTCTTT.

The chain employs TRBV29-1 and TRBJ2-1; 7 nucleotides align to TRBD1. Germline V gives CDR1 SQVTM, CDR2 ANQGSEA. This CDR3 contains 17 residues. J gave up 0 bases and V 5 bases, and 13 bases lay outside the gene matches. The CDR3 DNA reads TGCAGCGTTACCGGGACAGTGACTGGGAGCTCCTACAATGAGCAGTTCTTC. Amino acids: CSVTGTVTGSSYNEQFF.

Concerning this clonotype: One end of the junction is discordant with germline, which a read error may explain. This sequence joins TRBV7-9 and TRBJ2-3; D is unresolved. The CDR3 covers 8 residues. CDR1 SEHNR and CDR2 FQNEAQ come from the germline V gene (reference sequence). The CDR3 DNA follows: TGTGCCAGCACCCCGTCGGATTTT. Translation: CASTPSDF.

The chain couples TRBV12-2 to TRBJ2-1; TRBD1 is the table's D call and was not checked against the DNA. TRBV12-2 is a recognized pseudogene. This CDR3 has 12 amino acids. CDR3 nucleotides: TGTGCAAGTCGCTTAGTAGCAGGGTATAAGTTCTTC. Its translation is CASRLVAGYKFF.

The chain combines TRBV19 with TRBJ2-1; D is uncertain. Looked up from germline, CDR1 is LNHDA and CDR2 is SQIVND (reference sequence). Trimming cost V 5 bases and J 0 bases, with 17 bases left between them. This CDR3 has 17 residues. DNA of the CDR3: TGTGCCAGTAGTCTCCAGACCAAACTAAGCTCCTACAATGAGCAGTTCTTC. It codes for CASSLQTKLSSYNEQFF.

The chain combines TRBV29-1 with TRBJ2-7, with TRBD1 as a possible D gene (6 bases). V dropped 1 base and J dropped 5 bases, with 9 bases sitting between them. The CDR3 is 12 residues long. Germline V CDR1 and CDR2: SQVTM, ANQGSEA. This chain's CDR3 is CSVEGRGNEQYF. CDR3 DNA sequence: TGCAGCGTTGAAGGCAGGGGCAACGAGCAGTACTTC.

The chain employs TRBV29-1 and TRBJ2-7; either TRBD1 or TRBD2 may supply D (6 bases each). CDR1 and CDR2 from the germline V gene are SQVTM and ANQGSEA. V lost 2 bases to trimming and J lost 7 bases, with 15 bases between them. CDR3 length equals 13 residues. CDR3 sequence: CSVESGKGGEQYF. CDR3 DNA: TGCAGCGTTGAATCGGGCAAGGGGGGAGAGCAGTACTTC.

The gene calls are TRBV29-1 and TRBJ2-7, with TRBD2 identical over 8 bases. This CDR3 is 14 amino acids long. The J segment lost 2 bases and the V segment lost 4 bases, leaving 7 bases of the junction unmatched. Per the germline V gene, CDR1 is SQVTM and CDR2 is ANQGSEA. The CDR3 DNA reads TGCAGCGTTGGCTTCCAGCGGGAGCCCTACGAGCAGTACTTC. Its translation: CSVGFQREPYEQYF.

The CDR3 protein is CATSSARGTTHEQYF. CDR3 bases: TGTGCCACCAGCAGCGCCAGGGGCACGACCCACGAGCAGTACTTC. The chain employs TRBV15 and TRBJ2-7; perhaps TRBD1 as D (6 bases). From germline, CDR1 is LNHNV and CDR2 YYDKDF (reference sequence). Trimming cost V 3 bases and J 5 bases, with 17 bases left between them. The CDR3 spans 15 residues.

The rearrangement uses TRBV7-6 and TRBJ1-1; D is possibly TRBD1 (6 bases). Trimming removed 2 bases from V and 11 bases from J, with 12 bases in between. CDR3 size: 12 residues. Germline V gene data show CDR1 as SGHVS and CDR2 as FNYEAQ. The CDR3 DNA sequence: TGTGCCAGCAGCTTATTCGGGGGCCCGGCTTTCTTT. Translation: CASSLFGGPAFF.

This chain joins TRBV12-3 or TRBV12-4 and TRBJ1-4; D not resolved. V gave up 8 bases and J gave up 0 bases, with 10 bases separating them. CDR3 size: 14 residues. DNA of the CDR3: TGTGCCAGCGGATCTCGGGCAACTAATGAAAAACTGTTTTTT. Translating gives CASGSRATNEKLFF.

The chain employs TRBV29-1 and TRBJ2-1; the D call may be TRBD1 or TRBD2 (5 bases each). Germline V gene lookup returns CDR1 SQVTM and CDR2 ANQGSEA. V lost 3 bases and J 9 bases, leaving 9 bases between the germline ends. CDR3 length equals 11 residues. The CDR3 coding sequence is TGCAGCGTTGATGGGGGTAGTGAGCAGTTCTTC. Its translation is CSVDGGSEQFF.

Details on this clonotype: Sequence at one end of the junction differs from germline and may be a read error. The chain uses TRBV7-7 and TRBJ1-1; a weak D match, TRBD1 (6 bases). CDR1 is SSHAT and CDR2 is FNYEAQ in the germline V gene (reference sequence). CDR3 size: 15 residues. The CDR3 DNA is TGTGCTAGCAGCCCCTACCCTCCAGGGGCCACTGAAGCTTTCTTT. This gives the protein CASSPYPPGATEAFF.

The V gene is TRBV28, the J gene TRBJ2-1; D is perhaps TRBD1 (5 bases). The CDR3 length is 16 residues. Germline V lookup: CDR1 MDHEN, CDR2 SYDVKM. Trimming shortened V by 2 bases and J by 0 bases, and 11 bases separated the two germline ends. The CDR3 coding sequence is TGTGCCAGCAGTTTACCACAGGCAAGCTCCTACAATGAGCAGTTCTTC. Its protein is CASSLPQASSYNEQFF.